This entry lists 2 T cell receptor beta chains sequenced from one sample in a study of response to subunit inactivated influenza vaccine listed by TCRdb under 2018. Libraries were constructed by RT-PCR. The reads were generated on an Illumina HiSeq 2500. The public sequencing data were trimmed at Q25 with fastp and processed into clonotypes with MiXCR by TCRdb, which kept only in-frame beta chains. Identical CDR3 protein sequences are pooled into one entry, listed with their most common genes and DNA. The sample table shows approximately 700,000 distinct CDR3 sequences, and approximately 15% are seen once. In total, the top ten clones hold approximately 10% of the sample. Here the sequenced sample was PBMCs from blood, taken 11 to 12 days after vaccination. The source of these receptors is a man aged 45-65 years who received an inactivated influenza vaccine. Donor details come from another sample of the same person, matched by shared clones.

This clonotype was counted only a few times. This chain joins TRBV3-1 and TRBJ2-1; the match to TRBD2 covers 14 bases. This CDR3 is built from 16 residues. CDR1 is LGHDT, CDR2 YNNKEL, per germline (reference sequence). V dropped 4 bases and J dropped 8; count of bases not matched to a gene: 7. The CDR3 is CASSPPGLAGVYEQFF. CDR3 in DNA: TGTGCCAGCAGCCCTCCGGGACTAGCGGGAGTGTATGAGCAGTTCTTC.

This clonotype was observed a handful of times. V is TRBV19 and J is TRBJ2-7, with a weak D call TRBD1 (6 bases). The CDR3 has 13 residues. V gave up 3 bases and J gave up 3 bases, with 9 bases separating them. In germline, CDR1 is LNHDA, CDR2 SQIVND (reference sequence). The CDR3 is CASSIKGGYEQYF. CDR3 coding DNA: TGTGCCAGTAGTATTAAAGGGGGCTACGAGCAGTACTTC.